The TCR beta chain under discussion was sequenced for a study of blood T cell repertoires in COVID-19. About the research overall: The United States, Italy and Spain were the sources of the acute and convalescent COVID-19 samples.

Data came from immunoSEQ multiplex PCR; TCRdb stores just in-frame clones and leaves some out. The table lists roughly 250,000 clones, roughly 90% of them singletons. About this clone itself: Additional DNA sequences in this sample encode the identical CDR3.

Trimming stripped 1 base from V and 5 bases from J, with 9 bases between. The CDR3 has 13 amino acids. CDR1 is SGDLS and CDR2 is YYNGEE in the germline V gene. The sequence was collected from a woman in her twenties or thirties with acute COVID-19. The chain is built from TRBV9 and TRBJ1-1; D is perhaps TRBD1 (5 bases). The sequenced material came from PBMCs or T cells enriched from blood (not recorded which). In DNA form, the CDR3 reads TGTGCCAGCAGCGTAAGCGGGGGGACTGAAGCTTTCTTT. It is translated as CASSVSGGTEAFF. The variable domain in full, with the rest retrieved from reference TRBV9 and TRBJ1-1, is DSGVTQTPKHLITATGQRVTLRCSPRSGDLSVYWYQQSLDQGLQFLIQYYNGEERAKGNILERFSAQQFPDLHSELNLSSLELGDSALYFCASSVSGGTEAFFGQGTRLTVV.